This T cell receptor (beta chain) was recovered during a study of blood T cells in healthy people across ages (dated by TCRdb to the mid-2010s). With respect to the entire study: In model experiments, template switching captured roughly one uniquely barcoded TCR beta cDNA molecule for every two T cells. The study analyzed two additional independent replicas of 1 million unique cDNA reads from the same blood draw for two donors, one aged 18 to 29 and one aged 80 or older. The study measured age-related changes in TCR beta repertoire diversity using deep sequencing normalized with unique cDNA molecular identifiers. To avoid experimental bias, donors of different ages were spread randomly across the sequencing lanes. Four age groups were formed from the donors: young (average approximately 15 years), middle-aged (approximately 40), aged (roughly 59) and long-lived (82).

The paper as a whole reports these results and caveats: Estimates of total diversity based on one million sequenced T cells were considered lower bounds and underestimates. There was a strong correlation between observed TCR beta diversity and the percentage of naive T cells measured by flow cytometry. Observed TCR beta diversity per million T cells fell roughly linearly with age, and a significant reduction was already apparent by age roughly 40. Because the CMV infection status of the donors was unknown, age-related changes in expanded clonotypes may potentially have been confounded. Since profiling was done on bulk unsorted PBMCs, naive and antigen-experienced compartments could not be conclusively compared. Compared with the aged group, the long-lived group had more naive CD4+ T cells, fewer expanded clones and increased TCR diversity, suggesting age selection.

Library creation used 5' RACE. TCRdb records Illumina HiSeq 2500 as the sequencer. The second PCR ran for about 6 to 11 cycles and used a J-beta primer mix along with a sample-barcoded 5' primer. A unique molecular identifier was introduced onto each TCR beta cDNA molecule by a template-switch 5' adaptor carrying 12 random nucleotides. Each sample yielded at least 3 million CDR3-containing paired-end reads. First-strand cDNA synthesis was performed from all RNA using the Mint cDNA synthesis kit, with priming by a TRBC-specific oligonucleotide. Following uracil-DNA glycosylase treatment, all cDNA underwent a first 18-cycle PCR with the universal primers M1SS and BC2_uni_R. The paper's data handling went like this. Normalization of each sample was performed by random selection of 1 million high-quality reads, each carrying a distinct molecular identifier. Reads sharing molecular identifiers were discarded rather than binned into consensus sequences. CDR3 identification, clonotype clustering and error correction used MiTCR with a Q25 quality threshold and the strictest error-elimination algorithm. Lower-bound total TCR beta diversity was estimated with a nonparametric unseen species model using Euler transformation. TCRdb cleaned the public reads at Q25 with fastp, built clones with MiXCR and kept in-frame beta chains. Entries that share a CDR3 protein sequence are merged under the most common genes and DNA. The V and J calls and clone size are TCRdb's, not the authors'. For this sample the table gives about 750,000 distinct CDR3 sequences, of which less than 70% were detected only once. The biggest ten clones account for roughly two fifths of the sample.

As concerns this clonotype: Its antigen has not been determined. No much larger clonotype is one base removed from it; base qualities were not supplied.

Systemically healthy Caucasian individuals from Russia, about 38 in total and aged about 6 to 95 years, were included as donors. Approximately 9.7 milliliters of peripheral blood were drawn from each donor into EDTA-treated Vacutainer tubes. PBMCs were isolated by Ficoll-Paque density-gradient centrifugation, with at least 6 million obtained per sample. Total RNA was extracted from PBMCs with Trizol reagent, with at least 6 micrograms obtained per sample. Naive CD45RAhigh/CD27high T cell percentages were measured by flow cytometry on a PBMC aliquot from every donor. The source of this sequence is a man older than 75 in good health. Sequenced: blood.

The nucleotide sequence is given as TGTGCCAGCAGCTTAGCGGGAGGGAGGTCAGAGACCCAGTACTTC. Its translation reads: CASSLAGGRSETQYF. The V and J segments used are TRBV11-2 and TRBJ2-5; 8 central nucleotides agree with TRBD2. Reading the germline V gene gives CDR1 SGHAT and CDR2 FQNNGV. Clipping removes 1 base from V and 4 bases from J, with 5 as the unmatched junction base count. The CDR3 goes from the cysteine to the phenylalanine over 15 residues. CDR3 DNA is the only sequence kept; it has 45 bases, read in frame from the first base.